This T cell receptor (beta chain) was profiled in a study of CD8 T cells in ankylosing spondylitis. This clonotype was seen a handful of times. Its antigen is still unknown. CDR3 length: 15 residues. Trimming cost V 5 bases and J 2 bases, with 14 bases left between them. Researchers built TCR beta libraries using quantitative 5'-RACE with molecular barcodes. TCRdb called the 5' RACE reads again in MiXCR, with one record for every CDR3 protein. The sample has about 540,000 distinct CDR3 sequences; 9.5% to 15% are singletons. General study findings and limits: Seemingly characteristic of ankylosing spondylitis blood was a TCR beta motif consisting of several highly homologous variants. Significantly higher representation of disease-linked clones was reported for matched ankylosing spondylitis synovial fluid.

The source material was blood, either unsorted or a sorted T cell fraction (not recorded which). V is TRBV12-3 or TRBV12-4 and J is TRBJ2-3; no reliable D call. The source of this sequence is a male donor with ankylosing spondylitis. The CDR3 is CASSLGRADTDTQYF. CDR3 nucleotides: TGTGCCAGCAGTCTGGGAAGAGCCGACACAGATACGCAGTATTTT.